The rows below give T cell receptor beta chains drawn from one sample of a study of identical twins. One entry per CDR3 protein results from TCRdb running MiXCR on the 5' RACE reads. The data show 550,000 to 800,000 distinct CDR3 sequences, with just over 7% seen just once and roughly 1.5% held by the top ten. The same sample was also used in a study of yellow fever vaccine responses in identical twins.

Source material: PBMCs. These TCRs come from a woman aged 18-30 years in good health. Each CDR3 is given with its conserved first and last residue. The order of the fields is clone size, D gene, J gene, V gene, CDR3 DNA, CDR3 protein. The D gene is left open where the match is weak. Part of the rows lack a size; the others show once, few, many or a class for expanded clones.

size: few
D: TRBD2
J: TRBJ2-2
V: TRBV6-1
DNA: TGTGCCAGCAGTCAAGGGACTAGCGGGGCTGGGGAGCTGTTTTTT
CDR3: CASSQGTSGAGELFF

size: many
D: -
J: TRBJ2-3
V: TRBV5-6
DNA: TGTGCCAGCAGCCCAGGGTCAGATACGCAGTATTTT
CDR3: CASSPGSDTQYF

size: -
D: -
J: TRBJ2-7
V: TRBV4-1
DNA: TGCGCCAGCAGCCAAGTATCCGGACTACCCCTCGAGCAGTACTTC
CDR3: CASSQVSGLPLEQYF

size: few
D: TRBD1
J: TRBJ1-1
V: TRBV28
DNA: TGTGCCAGCAGTGACCCGGGACAGGGGGCGGTCACTGAAGCTTTCTTT
CDR3: CASSDPGQGAVTEAFF

size: many
D: -
J: TRBJ2-1
V: TRBV29-1
DNA: TGCAGCGTTGAACAGGTCACCAAGCAGTTCTTC
CDR3: CSVEQVTKQFF

size: -
D: -
J: TRBJ2-2
V: TRBV28
DNA: TGTGCCAGCAGTTTTACGGGAGCGAACACCGGGGAGCTGTTTTTT
CDR3: CASSFTGANTGELFF

size: -
D: TRBD1
J: TRBJ2-3
V: TRBV7-9
DNA: TGTGCCACCAGCGTAATACAGGGGGGCGCAGATACGCAGTATTTT
CDR3: CATSVIQGGADTQYF

size: -
D: -
J: TRBJ2-7
V: TRBV10-3
DNA: TGTGCCATCAGCCTTTCCTCACAGGGATCCTACGAGCAGTACTTC
CDR3: CAISLSSQGSYEQYF

size: few
D: -
J: TRBJ1-2
V: TRBV5-1
DNA: TGCGCCAGCAGCTTGGTACAGGGAGTCAATGGCTACACCTTC
CDR3: CASSLVQGVNGYTF

size: few
D: TRBD2
J: TRBJ2-1
V: TRBV9
DNA: TGTGCCAGCAGCGTTAGCGGGATTTCCTTCAATGAGCAGTTCTTC
CDR3: CASSVSGISFNEQFF

size: -
D: -
J: TRBJ1-1
V: TRBV4-1
DNA: TGCGCCAGCAGCCAAGAATGGGGGGATTTGAACACTGAAGCTTTCTTT
CDR3: CASSQEWGDLNTEAFF

size: few
D: -
J: TRBJ1-2
V: TRBV24-1
DNA: TGTGCCACCAGTGATTACCGGGCTGACTATGGCTACACCTTC
CDR3: CATSDYRADYGYTF

size: many
D: TRBD2
J: TRBJ2-1
V: TRBV12-3/TRBV12-4
DNA: TGTGCCAGCAGTTTTCGCGGGGGGGCCTCTAAGAATGAGCAGTTCTTC
CDR3: CASSFRGGASKNEQFF

size: -
D: -
J: TRBJ2-5
V: TRBV9
DNA: TGTGCCAGCAGCGTAGCCTGGTATGGGGCGCGAGAGACCCAGTACTTC
CDR3: CASSVAWYGARETQYF

size: many
D: -
J: TRBJ2-5
V: TRBV12-3/TRBV12-4
DNA: TGTGCCAGCACCCTAGGACTGGGAGAGACCCAGTACTTC
CDR3: CASTLGLGETQYF

size: few
D: -
J: TRBJ2-1
V: TRBV29-1
DNA: TGCAGCGTTGAGACAGGGGAGGGCTTTAATGAGCAGTTCTTC
CDR3: CSVETGEGFNEQFF

size: many
D: -
J: TRBJ1-4
V: TRBV3-1
DNA: TGTGCCAGCAGCCAAGGACGTTTTGAAAAACTGTTTTTT
CDR3: CASSQGRFEKLFF

size: few
D: -
J: TRBJ2-7
V: TRBV12-5
DNA: TGTGCTAGTGGTTTGGACAGGCGCGAGCAGTACTTC
CDR3: CASGLDRREQYF

size: many
D: TRBD2
J: TRBJ2-1
V: TRBV12-3/TRBV12-4
DNA: TGTGCCAGCAGCCAAAAAGGGGCGGGAGTCTCCTACAATGAGCAGTTCTTC
CDR3: CASSQKGAGVSYNEQFF

size: few
D: -
J: TRBJ2-6
V: TRBV11-2
DNA: TGTGCCAGCAGCCGACAACCCCCCTCTGGGGCCAACGTCCTGACTTTC
CDR3: CASSRQPPSGANVLTF

size: few
D: -
J: TRBJ2-7
V: TRBV10-3
DNA: TGTGCCATCAGTGCAGGGGCCAGCTACGAGCAGTACTTC
CDR3: CAISAGASYEQYF

size: -
D: -
J: TRBJ2-3
V: TRBV7-9
DNA: TGTGCCAGCAGCTTAGGTTCCCGAATGTATACGCAGTATTTT
CDR3: CASSLGSRMYTQYF